This T cell receptor (beta chain) was captured by sequencing in a study of memory CD4+ T cells and cytomegalovirus serostatus. About the research overall: Of the healthy Belgian adults, 9 were CMV seropositive and approximately 25 seronegative. Study-level points and caveats: Suggested: most of the CMV-linked TCR signature lies in CD4+ memory cells. Each of approximately 70 CMV-associated TCRbeta sequences occurred in one to five individuals.

With regard to this clone: The antigen is unknown.

Germline V lookup: CDR1 KGHSH, CDR2 LQKENI. The CDR3 has 13 amino acids. V shed 8 bases and J 2 bases; nucleotides not matched to a gene: 4. Single viable CD3+CD4+CD8-CD45RO+ cells were sorted as the memory CD4+ T cells. Method: immunoSEQ multiplex PCR; TCRdb's copy keeps in-frame clones and lacks some. The sample has tens of thousands of clones; around three quarters are singletons. V usage is TRBV18 and J usage is TRBJ2-3, with 7 bases matching TRBD1. The clonotype originates from an adult in good health and CMV-seronegative. Specimen: memory CD4+ T cells from blood. The CDR3 here is CASGTAITDTQYF. CDR3 bases: TGTGCCAGCGGGACAGCGATCACAGATACGCAGTATTTT.